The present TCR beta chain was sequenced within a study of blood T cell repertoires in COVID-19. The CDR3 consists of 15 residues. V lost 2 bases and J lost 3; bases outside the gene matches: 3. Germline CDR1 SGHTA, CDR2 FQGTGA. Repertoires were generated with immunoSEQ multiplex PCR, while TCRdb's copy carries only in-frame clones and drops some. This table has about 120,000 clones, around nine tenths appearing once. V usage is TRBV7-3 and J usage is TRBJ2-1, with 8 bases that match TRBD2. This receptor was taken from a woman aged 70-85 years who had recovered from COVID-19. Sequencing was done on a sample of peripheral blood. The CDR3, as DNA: TGTGCCAGCAGCTTAGCGGGGGGTAACTACAATGAGCAGTTCTTC. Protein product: CASSLAGGNYNEQFF.